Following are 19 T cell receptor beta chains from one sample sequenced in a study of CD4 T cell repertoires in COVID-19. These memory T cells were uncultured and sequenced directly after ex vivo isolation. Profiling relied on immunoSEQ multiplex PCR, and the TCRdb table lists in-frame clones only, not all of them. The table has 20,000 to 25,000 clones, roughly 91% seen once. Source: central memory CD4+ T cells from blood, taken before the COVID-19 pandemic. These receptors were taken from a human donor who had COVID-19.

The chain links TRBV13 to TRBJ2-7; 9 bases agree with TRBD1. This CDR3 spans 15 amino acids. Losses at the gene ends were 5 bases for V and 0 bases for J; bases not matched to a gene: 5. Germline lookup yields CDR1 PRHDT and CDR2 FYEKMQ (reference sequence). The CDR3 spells CASSRGQGTSYEQYF. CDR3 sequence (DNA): TGTGCCAGCAGCAGGGGACAGGGAACCTCCTACGAGCAGTACTTC.

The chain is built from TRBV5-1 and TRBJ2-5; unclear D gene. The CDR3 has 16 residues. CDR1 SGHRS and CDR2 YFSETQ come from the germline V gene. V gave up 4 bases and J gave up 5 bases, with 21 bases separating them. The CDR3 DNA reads TGCGCCAGCAGCCTAATGGGTCAGTTGGAGTCGGAGACCCAGTACTTC. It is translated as CASSLMGQLESETQYF.

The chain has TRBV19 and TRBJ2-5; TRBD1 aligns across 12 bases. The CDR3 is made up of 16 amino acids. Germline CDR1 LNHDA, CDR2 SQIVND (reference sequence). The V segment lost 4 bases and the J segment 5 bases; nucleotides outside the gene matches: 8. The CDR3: CASSTRDRGPWETQYF. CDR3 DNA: TGTGCCAGTAGTACCCGGGACAGGGGGCCGTGGGAGACCCAGTACTTC. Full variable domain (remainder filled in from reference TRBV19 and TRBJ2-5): DGGITQSPKYLFRKEGQNVTLSCEQNLNHDAMYWYRQDPGQGLRLIYYSQIVNDFQKGDIAEGYSVSREKKESFPLTVTSAQKNPTAFYLCASSTRDRGPWETQYFGPGTRLLVL.

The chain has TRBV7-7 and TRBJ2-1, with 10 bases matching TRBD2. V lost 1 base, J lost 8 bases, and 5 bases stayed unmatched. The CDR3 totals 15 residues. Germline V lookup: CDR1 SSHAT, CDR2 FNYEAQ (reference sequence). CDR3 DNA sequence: TGTGCCAGCAGCTTAGGGCTAGCGGGAGCCCATGAGCAGTTCTTC. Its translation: CASSLGLAGAHEQFF.

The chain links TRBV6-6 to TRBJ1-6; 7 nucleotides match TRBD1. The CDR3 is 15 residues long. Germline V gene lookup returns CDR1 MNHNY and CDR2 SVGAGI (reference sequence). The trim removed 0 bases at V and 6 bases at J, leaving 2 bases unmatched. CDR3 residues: CASSYSGTANSPLHF. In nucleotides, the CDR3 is TGTGCCAGCAGTTACTCGGGGACAGCTAATTCACCCCTCCACTTT.

CDR3 DNA sequence: TGTGCCAGCAGTCCAACAGGAAACACTGAAGCTTTCTTT. It translates to CASSPTGNTEAFF. The chain uses TRBV6-4 and TRBJ1-1; D might be TRBD1 (5 bases). V was trimmed by 5 bases and J by 2 bases, leaving 9 bases between them. The CDR3 runs 13 residues. From germline, CDR1 is MRHNA and CDR2 SNTAGT.

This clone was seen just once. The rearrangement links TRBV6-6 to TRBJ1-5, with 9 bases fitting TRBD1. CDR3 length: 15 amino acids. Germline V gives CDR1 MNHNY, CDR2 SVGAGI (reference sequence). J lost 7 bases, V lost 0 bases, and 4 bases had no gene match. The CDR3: CASSYSQGAGQPQHF. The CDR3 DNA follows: TGTGCCAGCAGTTACTCACAGGGGGCAGGCCAGCCCCAGCATTTT.

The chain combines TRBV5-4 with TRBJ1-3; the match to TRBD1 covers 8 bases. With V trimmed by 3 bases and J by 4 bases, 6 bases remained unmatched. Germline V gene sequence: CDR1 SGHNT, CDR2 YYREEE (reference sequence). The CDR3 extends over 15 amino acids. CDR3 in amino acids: CASSSRTGPGNTIYF. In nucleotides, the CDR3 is TGTGCCAGCAGCTCGCGGACAGGGCCAGGAAACACCATATATTTT.

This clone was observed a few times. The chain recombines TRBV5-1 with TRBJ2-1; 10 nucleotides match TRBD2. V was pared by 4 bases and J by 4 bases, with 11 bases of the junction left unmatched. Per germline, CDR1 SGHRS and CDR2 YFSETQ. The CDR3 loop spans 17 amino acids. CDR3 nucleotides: TGCGCCAGCAGCCCGTTGAAGCGGGAGGGCCGGTACAATGAGCAGTTCTTC. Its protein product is CASSPLKREGRYNEQFF.

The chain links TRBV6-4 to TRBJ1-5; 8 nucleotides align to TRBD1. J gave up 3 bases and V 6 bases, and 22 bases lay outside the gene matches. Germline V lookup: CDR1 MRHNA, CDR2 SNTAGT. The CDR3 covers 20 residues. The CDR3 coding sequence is TGTGCCAGCAGACACTACTCGACAGGGGACCCTCAAGATCACAATCAGCCCCAGCATTTT. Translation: CASRHYSTGDPQDHNQPQHF.

In DNA form, the CDR3 reads TGCGCCAGCAGCTTGCCCCCTGGGGGCTACGAGCAGTACTTC. Amino acid sequence: CASSLPPGGYEQYF. This sequence joins TRBV5-1 and TRBJ2-5; possibly TRBD1 or TRBD2 for D (5 bases each). The DNA matches TRBJ2-7 better at its end, which makes the J call doubtful. Per germline, CDR1 SGHRS and CDR2 YFSETQ. CDR3 length: 14 residues.

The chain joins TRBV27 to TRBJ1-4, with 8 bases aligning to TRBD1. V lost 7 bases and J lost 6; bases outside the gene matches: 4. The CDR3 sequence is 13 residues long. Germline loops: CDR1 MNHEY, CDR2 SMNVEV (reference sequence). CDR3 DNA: TGTGCCAGCACAGGACAGGGACATGAAAAACTGTTTTTT. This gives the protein CASTGQGHEKLFF.

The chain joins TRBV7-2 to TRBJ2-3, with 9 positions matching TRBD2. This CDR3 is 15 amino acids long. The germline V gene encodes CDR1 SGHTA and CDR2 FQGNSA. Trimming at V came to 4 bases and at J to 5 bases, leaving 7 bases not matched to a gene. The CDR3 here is CASSSASGIVDTQYF. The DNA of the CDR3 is TGTGCCAGCAGCTCGGCTAGCGGGATAGTAGATACGCAGTATTTT.

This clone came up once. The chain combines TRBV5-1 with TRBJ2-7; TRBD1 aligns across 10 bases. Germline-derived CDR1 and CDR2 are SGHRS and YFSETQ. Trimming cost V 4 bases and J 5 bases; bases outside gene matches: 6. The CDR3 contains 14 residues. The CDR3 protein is CASSGGTGVDEQYF. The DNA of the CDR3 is TGCGCCAGCAGCGGCGGGACAGGGGTGGACGAGCAGTACTTC. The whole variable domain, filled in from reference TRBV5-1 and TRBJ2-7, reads KAGVTQTPRYLIKTRGQQVTLSCSPISGHRSVSWYQQTPGQGLQFLFEYFSETQRNKGNFPGRFSGRQFSNSRSEMNVSTLELGDSALYLCASSGGTGVDEQYFGPGTRLTVT.

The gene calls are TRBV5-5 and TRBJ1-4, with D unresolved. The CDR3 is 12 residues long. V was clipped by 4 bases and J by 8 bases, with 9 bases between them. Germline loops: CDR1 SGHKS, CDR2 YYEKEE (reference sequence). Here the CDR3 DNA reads TGTGCCAGCAGCGCGACGGAGGAAAAACTGTTTTTT. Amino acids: CASSATEEKLFF. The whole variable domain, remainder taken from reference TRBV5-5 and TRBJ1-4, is DAGVTQSPTHLIKTRGQQVTLRCSPISGHKSVSWYQQVLGQGPQFIFQYYEKEERGRGNFPDRFSARQFPNYSSELNVNALLLGDSALYLCASSATEEKLFFGSGTQLSVL.

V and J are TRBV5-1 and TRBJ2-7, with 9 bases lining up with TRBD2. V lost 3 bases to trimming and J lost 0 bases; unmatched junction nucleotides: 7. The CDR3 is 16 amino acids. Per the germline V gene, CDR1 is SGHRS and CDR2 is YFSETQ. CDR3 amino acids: CASSWRSSGASYEQYF. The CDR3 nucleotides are TGCGCCAGCAGCTGGCGGTCTAGCGGGGCCTCCTACGAGCAGTACTTC.

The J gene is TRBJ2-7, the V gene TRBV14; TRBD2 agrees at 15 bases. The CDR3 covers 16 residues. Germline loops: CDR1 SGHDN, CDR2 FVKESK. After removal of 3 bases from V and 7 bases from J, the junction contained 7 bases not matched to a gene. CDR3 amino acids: CASSHLGGLAGGEQYF. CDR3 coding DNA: TGTGCCAGCAGCCATCTAGGGGGACTAGCGGGAGGAGAGCAGTACTTC.

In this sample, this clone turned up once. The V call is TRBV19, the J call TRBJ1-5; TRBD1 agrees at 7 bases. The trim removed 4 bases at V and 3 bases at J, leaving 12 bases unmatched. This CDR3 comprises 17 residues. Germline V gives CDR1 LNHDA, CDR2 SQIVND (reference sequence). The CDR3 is CASSTISTGTVNQPQHF. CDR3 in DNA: TGTGCCAGTAGTACTATCTCCACAGGGACAGTCAATCAGCCCCAGCATTTT.

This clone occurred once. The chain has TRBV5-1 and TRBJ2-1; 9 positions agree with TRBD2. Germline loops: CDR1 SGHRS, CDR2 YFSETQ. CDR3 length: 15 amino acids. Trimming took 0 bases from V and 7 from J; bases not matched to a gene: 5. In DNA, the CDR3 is TGCGCCAGCAGCTTGGTCGCTAGCGGGGAAAATGAGCAGTTCTTC. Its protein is CASSLVASGENEQFF.